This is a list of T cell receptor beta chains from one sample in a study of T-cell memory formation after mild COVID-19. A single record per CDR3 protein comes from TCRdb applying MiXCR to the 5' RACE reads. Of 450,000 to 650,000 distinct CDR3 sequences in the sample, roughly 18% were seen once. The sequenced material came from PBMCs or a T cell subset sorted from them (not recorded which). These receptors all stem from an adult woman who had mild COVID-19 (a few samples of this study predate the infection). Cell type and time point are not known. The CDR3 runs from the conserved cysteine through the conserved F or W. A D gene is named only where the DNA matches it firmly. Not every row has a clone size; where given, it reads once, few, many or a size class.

cdr3_aa: CASSATGTGANYGYTF; cdr3_nt: TGTGCCAGCAGTGCCACCGGGACAGGAGCTAACTATGGCTACACCTTC; d_call: TRBD1; v_call: TRBV27; j_call: TRBJ1-2; clone_size: few
cdr3_aa: CASSLTNIRRGHGYTF; cdr3_nt: TGTGCCAGCAGCTTGACAAATATCAGAAGGGGTCATGGCTACACCTTC; d_call: .; v_call: TRBV11-1; j_call: TRBJ1-2; clone_size: .
cdr3_aa: CASSAALAGGPVEQYF; cdr3_nt: TGTGCCAGCAGTGCGGCACTAGCGGGAGGGCCCGTCGAGCAGTACTTC; d_call: TRBD2; v_call: TRBV6-2/TRBV6-3; j_call: TRBJ2-7; clone_size: .
cdr3_aa: CATSDPRGQERGTDTQYF; cdr3_nt: TGTGCCACCAGTGATCCCCGCGGACAGGAGAGGGGCACAGATACGCAGTATTTT; d_call: TRBD1; v_call: TRBV24-1; j_call: TRBJ2-3; clone_size: few
cdr3_aa: CAWGPTPSSYNSPLHF; cdr3_nt: TGTGCCTGGGGGCCGACCCCGAGCTCCTATAATTCACCCCTCCACTTT; d_call: .; v_call: TRBV30; j_call: TRBJ1-6; clone_size: .
cdr3_aa: CASSPRIVVQETQYF; cdr3_nt: TGTGCCAGCTCACCTCGGATAGTAGTACAAGAGACCCAGTACTTC; d_call: .; v_call: TRBV18; j_call: TRBJ2-5; clone_size: few
cdr3_aa: CAWSVALASTDTQYF; cdr3_nt: TGTGCCTGGAGTGTTGCCCTAGCTAGCACAGATACGCAGTATTTT; d_call: .; v_call: TRBV30; j_call: TRBJ2-3; clone_size: .
cdr3_aa: CASSPEAFTNEKLFF; cdr3_nt: TGTGCCAGCAGCCCGGAGGCGTTCACTAATGAAAAACTGTTTTTT; d_call: .; v_call: TRBV7-2; j_call: TRBJ1-4; clone_size: .
cdr3_aa: CASSQSGQGTSGGYNEQFF; cdr3_nt: TGCGCCAGCAGTCAATCCGGGCAGGGGACTAGCGGGGGCTACAATGAGCAGTTCTTC; d_call: TRBD2; v_call: TRBV23-1; j_call: TRBJ2-1; clone_size: .
cdr3_aa: CASSQVAPLDTQYF; cdr3_nt: TGCGCCAGCAGCCAAGTCGCGCCCTTGGATACGCAGTATTTT; d_call: .; v_call: TRBV4-1; j_call: TRBJ2-3; clone_size: few
cdr3_aa: CASSQGSGNGYTDTQYF; cdr3_nt: TGCGCCAGCAGCCAAGGGTCCGGTAACGGATACACAGATACGCAGTATTTT; d_call: .; v_call: TRBV4-3; j_call: TRBJ2-3; clone_size: .
cdr3_aa: CASSFSGEYEQYF; cdr3_nt: TGTGCCAGCAGTTTTTCAGGGGAGTACGAGCAGTACTTC; d_call: .; v_call: TRBV27; j_call: TRBJ2-7; clone_size: .
cdr3_aa: CSARDLDQGPSYEQYF; cdr3_nt: TGCAGTGCTAGAGATTTAGACCAGGGGCCCTCCTACGAGCAGTACTTC; d_call: .; v_call: TRBV20-1; j_call: TRBJ2-7; clone_size: .
cdr3_aa: CASSLGTYNEQYF; cdr3_nt: TGTGCCAGCAGCCTTGGGACCTACAACGAGCAGTACTTC; d_call: .; v_call: TRBV7-9; j_call: TRBJ2-7; clone_size: few
cdr3_aa: CASRKQVAPYEQYF; cdr3_nt: TGTGCCAGCAGAAAACAGGTCGCGCCCTACGAGCAGTACTTC; d_call: .; v_call: TRBV27; j_call: TRBJ2-7; clone_size: .
cdr3_aa: CASSLSYGSSSYEQYF; cdr3_nt: TGTGCCAGCAGTTTAAGTTACGGGTCTAGCTCCTACGAGCAGTACTTC; d_call: .; v_call: TRBV27; j_call: TRBJ2-7; clone_size: .
cdr3_aa: CASSAKQGREGYEQYF; cdr3_nt: TGTGCCAGCAGTGCTAAACAGGGGAGGGAGGGATACGAGCAGTACTTC; d_call: .; v_call: TRBV2; j_call: TRBJ2-7; clone_size: .
cdr3_aa: CASSLMEKLFF; cdr3_nt: TGTGCCAGCAGTCTTATGGAAAAACTGTTTTTT; d_call: .; v_call: TRBV2; j_call: TRBJ1-4; clone_size: .